These 13 T cell receptor beta chains share one sample of origin, sequenced in a study of blood T cell repertoires in COVID-19. Clones were read by immunoSEQ multiplex PCR, and TCRdb kept only the in-frame ones, dropping some. The table lists roughly 200,000 clones, about 85% of them singletons. The sequencing sample was made of peripheral blood. The receptors originated from a woman in her 50s with COVID-19, enrolled during active disease.

The V and J genes are TRBV30 and TRBJ1-2; maybe TRBD1 (6 bases). Germline loops: CDR1 GTSNPN, CDR2 SVGIG (reference sequence). The CDR3 has 11 amino acids. V lost 5 bases and J 6 bases, leaving 10 bases between the germline ends. CDR3 sequence reads: CAWWDNDGYTF. The CDR3, as DNA: TGTGCCTGGTGGGACAACGATGGCTACACCTTC.

The gene calls are TRBV19 and TRBJ2-1; a possible D gene is TRBD1 (7 bases). The CDR3 totals 15 residues. Germline V gives CDR1 LNHDA, CDR2 SQIVND (reference sequence). V was trimmed by 1 base and J by 8 bases, leaving 15 bases between them. The CDR3 here is CASSIGSGGFDEQFF. The CDR3 nucleotides are TGTGCCAGTAGTATAGGGTCAGGGGGGTTCGATGAGCAGTTCTTC. The full variable domain, rest sourced from reference TRBV19 and TRBJ2-1, is DGGITQSPKYLFRKEGQNVTLSCEQNLNHDAMYWYRQDPGQGLRLIYYSQIVNDFQKGDIAEGYSVSREKKESFPLTVTSAQKNPTAFYLCASSIGSGGFDEQFFGPGTRLTVL.

This clone was recorded only once. The chain carries TRBV7-8 and TRBJ2-3; D is perhaps TRBD1 (5 bases). CDR3 length: 14 residues. V lost 5 bases to trimming and J lost 2 bases, with 11 bases between them. Germline-derived CDR1 and CDR2 are SGHVS and FQNEAQ. CDR3 sequence: CASSPQGITDTQYF. The CDR3 bases are TGTGCCAGCAGCCCCCAGGGAATCACAGATACGCAGTATTTT.

This clone appeared once. This chain joins TRBV27 and TRBJ1-2; TRBD1 matches 10 bases. This CDR3 comprises 15 residues. In germline, CDR1 is MNHEY, CDR2 SMNVEV (reference sequence). V lost 6 bases to trimming and J lost 1 base; unmatched junction nucleotides: 5. DNA for the CDR3: TGTGCCAGCAGCTCGGGACAGGGGTTTAACTATGGCTACACCTTC. This encodes CASSSGQGFNYGYTF.

The chain uses TRBV5-8 and TRBJ1-5, with 7 bases identical to TRBD1. The germline gives CDR1 SGHTS, CDR2 YDEGEE. The junction had 15 bases not matched to a gene; V was cut back by 4 bases and J by 5 bases. This CDR3 region has 17 residues. DNA of the CDR3: TGTGCCAGCAGCCCTAGACCGGGACAGAACTCAGATCAGCCCCAGCATTTT. Protein sequence: CASSPRPGQNSDQPQHF.

The chain is built from TRBV5-1 and TRBJ1-2; D unresolved. Germline V gene lookup returns CDR1 SGHRS and CDR2 YFSETQ. The length of the CDR3 is 13 residues. Trimming removed 0 bases from V and 7 bases from J, with 10 bases in between. CDR3 region: CASSLEGGSGYTF. In nucleotides, the CDR3 is TGCGCCAGCAGCTTGGAAGGAGGTTCTGGCTACACCTTC.

The chain joins TRBV2 to TRBJ2-7; D is possibly TRBD1 (5 bases). CDR1 SNHLY and CDR2 FYNNEI come from the germline V gene. The CDR3 length is 12 residues. Trimming stripped 7 bases from V and 4 bases from J, with 11 bases between. The chain's CDR3 is CASIGRTYEQYV. For the CDR3, the DNA is TGTGCCAGCATAGGACGGACATACGAGCAGTACGTC.

The rearrangement uses TRBV19 and TRBJ1-2; maybe TRBD1 (5 bases). The V gene's germline CDR1 is LNHDA and CDR2 SQIVND (reference sequence). The germline V and J ends were trimmed by 9 bases and 2 bases, with 10 bases remaining between them. The CDR3 loop spans 12 amino acids. The CDR3 coding sequence is TGTGCCAGCAACGACAGAAACTATGGCTACACCTTC. Protein: CASNDRNYGYTF.

The J gene is TRBJ2-7, the V gene TRBV7-2; D is unresolved. The ends were cut back, 5 bases at V and 4 bases at J, with 9 bases in the middle. The CDR3 is 12 residues long. Germline CDR1 and CDR2: SGHTA and FQGNSA. CDR3 sequence: CASSGPTYEQYF. The CDR3 nucleotides read TGTGCCAGCAGCGGTCCGACATACGAGCAGTACTTC. The full variable domain, rest sourced from reference TRBV7-2 and TRBJ2-7, is GAGVSQSPSNKVTEKGKDVELRCDPISGHTALYWYRQSLGQGLEFLIYFQGNSAPDKSGLPSDRFSAERTGGSVSTLTIQRTQQEDSAVYLCASSGPTYEQYFGPGTRLTVT.

The V gene is TRBV10-3, the J gene TRBJ2-7, with TRBD1 identical over 10 bases. The J segment lost 2 bases and the V segment lost 3 bases, leaving 7 bases of the junction unmatched. The CDR3 spans 16 residues. Germline assignment: CDR1 ENHRY and CDR2 SYGVKD. This CDR3 is CAISDSGTGAPYEQYF. Written as DNA, the CDR3 is TGTGCCATCAGTGACAGTGGGACAGGGGCCCCCTACGAGCAGTACTTC.

This clone was observed once. The genes are TRBV4-2 and TRBJ1-1; the D gene is possibly TRBD1 (6 bases). The CDR3 is made up of 17 amino acids. Trimming stripped 1 base from V and 3 bases from J, with 18 bases between. The V gene's germline CDR1 is LGHNA and CDR2 YNFKEQ. The CDR3 loop is CASSQAPRGGLDTEAFF. CDR3 coding DNA: TGTGCCAGCAGCCAAGCACCAAGGGGGGGCTTGGACACTGAAGCTTTCTTT.

The chain employs TRBV24-1 and TRBJ2-2, with TRBD2 matching over 9 bases. This CDR3 has 16 residues. With 3 bases clipped from V and 4 bases from J, the junction kept 5 bases outside the gene matches. Germline V gene sequence: CDR1 KGHDR, CDR2 SFDVKD. Here the CDR3 DNA reads TGTGCCACCAGTGATGGGGGAGCGGGGGGCACCGGGGAGCTGTTTTTT. This sequence encodes CATSDGGAGGTGELFF.

The rearrangement uses TRBV15 and TRBJ1-2; TRBD1 aligns across 7 bases. CDR3 length: 14 residues. Looked up from germline, CDR1 is LNHNV and CDR2 is YYDKDF (reference sequence). The V gene end was trimmed by 2 bases and the J gene end by 4 bases; junction bases not matched to a gene: 4. The CDR3 region has the DNA TGTGCCACCAGCAGAAGACAGGGTGGCTATGGCTACACCTTC. It translates to CATSRRQGGYGYTF.